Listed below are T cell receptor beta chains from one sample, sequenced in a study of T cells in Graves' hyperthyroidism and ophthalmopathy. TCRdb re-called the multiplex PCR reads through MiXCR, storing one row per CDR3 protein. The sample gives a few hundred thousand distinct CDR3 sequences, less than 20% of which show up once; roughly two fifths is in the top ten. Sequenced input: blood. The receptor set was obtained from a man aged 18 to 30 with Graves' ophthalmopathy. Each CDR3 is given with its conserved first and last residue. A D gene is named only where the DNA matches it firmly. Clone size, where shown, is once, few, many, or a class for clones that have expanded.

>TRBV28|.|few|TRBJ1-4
CASSLPVPNEKLFF
TGTGCCAGCAGTTTACCAGTTCCTAATGAAAAACTGTTTTTT
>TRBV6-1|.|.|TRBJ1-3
CASSEGQSGGNTIYF
TGTGCCAGCAGTGAAGGACAGTCCGGCGGAAACACCATATATTTT
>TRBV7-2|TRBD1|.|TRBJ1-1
CASSLLGHRGGAFF
TGTGCCAGCAGCTTATTAGGGCACAGGGGTGGAGCTTTCTTT
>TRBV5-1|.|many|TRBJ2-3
CASSLMVGPYTDTQYF
TGCGCCAGCAGCTTGATGGTGGGGCCTTACACAGATACGCAGTATTTT
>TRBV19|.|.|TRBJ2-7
CASSPRGHPTYEQYF
TGTGCCAGTAGTCCCCGGGGGCACCCAACCTACGAGCAGTACTTC
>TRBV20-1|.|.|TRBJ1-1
CSAGRWGNTEAFF
TGCAGTGCCGGACGCTGGGGCAACACTGAAGCTTTCTTT
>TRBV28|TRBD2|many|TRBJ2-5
CASSPGTSGNRAQYF
TGTGCCAGCAGCCCCGGGACTAGCGGGAACCGGGCCCAGTACTTC
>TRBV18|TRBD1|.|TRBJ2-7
CASSRTGGLSSYEQYF
TGTGCCAGCTCACGAACAGGGGGTTTATCATCCTACGAGCAGTACTTC
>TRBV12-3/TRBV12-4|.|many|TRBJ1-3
CASSFRSGSSGNTIYF
TGTGCCAGCAGTTTCCGATCAGGGAGCTCTGGAAACACCATATATTTT
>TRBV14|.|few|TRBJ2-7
CASSQAAGRGKTYEQYF
TGTGCCAGCAGCCAGGCCGCCGGCAGGGGCAAGACCTACGAGCAGTACTTC
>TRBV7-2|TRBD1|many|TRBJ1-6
CASSSQGGGGSPLHF
TGTGCCAGCAGCTCCCAGGGGGGAGGAGGCTCACCCCTCCACTTT
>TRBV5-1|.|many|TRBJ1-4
CASSWRGSQVNEKLFF
TGCGCCAGCAGCTGGAGGGGGTCACAGGTTAATGAAAAACTGTTTTTT
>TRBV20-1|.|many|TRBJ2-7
CSAQTTGEREQYF
TGCAGTGCCCAAACGACAGGAGAGCGCGAGCAGTACTTC
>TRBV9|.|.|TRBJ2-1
CASNEGVPYNEQFF
TGTGCCAGCAATGAGGGGGTCCCCTACAATGAGCAGTTCTTC
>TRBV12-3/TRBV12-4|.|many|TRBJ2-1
CASSPRPVREQFF
TGTGCCAGCAGTCCCAGACCAGTAAGGGAGCAGTTCTTC
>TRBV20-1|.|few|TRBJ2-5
CSASSEWETQYF
TGCAGTGCTAGTTCAGAATGGGAGACCCAGTACTTC
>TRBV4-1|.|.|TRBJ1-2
CASSQASGPTGYGYTF
TGCGCCAGCAGCCAAGCGTCGGGGCCCACGGGCTATGGCTACACCTTC
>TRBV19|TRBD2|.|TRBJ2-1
CASSIDVWTSGRASRYNEQFF
TGTGCCAGTAGTATAGACGTTTGGACTAGCGGGAGGGCCTCTAGATACAATGAGCAGTTCTTC
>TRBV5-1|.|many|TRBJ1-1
CASSLQGDSFTEAFF
TGCGCCAGCAGCTTACAAGGCGACAGTTTCACTGAAGCTTTCTTT
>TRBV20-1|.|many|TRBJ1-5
CSARDLPGNQPQHF
TGCAGTGCTAGAGACTTGCCGGGGAATCAGCCCCAGCATTTT
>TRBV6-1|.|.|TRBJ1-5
CASSGAGVAQPQHF
TGTGCCAGCAGTGGGGCGGGGGTGGCCCAGCCCCAGCATTTT
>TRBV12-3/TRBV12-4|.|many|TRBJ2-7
CASSLAGAFYEQYF
TGTGCCAGCAGTTTAGCGGGGGCCTTCTACGAGCAGTACTTC
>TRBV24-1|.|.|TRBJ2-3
CATRDMSADTQYF
TGTGCCACCAGAGACATGAGCGCAGATACGCAGTATTTT
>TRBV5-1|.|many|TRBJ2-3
CASSLQVKDTDTQYF
TGCGCCAGCAGCCTACAGGTGAAGGACACAGATACGCAGTATTTT
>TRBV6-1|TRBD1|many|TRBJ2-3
CASSKGALTDTQYF
TGTGCCAGCAGTAAGGGGGCTTTAACAGATACGCAGTATTTT
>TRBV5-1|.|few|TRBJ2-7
CASSLVWGADSYEQYF
TGCGCCAGCAGCTTGGTTTGGGGGGCAGACTCCTACGAGCAGTACTTC
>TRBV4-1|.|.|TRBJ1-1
CASSQVGARAPWAFF
TGCGCCAGCAGCCAAGTTGGAGCACGGGCCCCCTGGGCTTTCTTT
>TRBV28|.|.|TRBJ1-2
CASSFWRGGYGYTF
TGTGCCAGCAGTTTTTGGCGGGGTGGCTATGGCTACACCTTC
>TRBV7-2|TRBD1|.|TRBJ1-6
CASSLGKQGASPLHF
TGTGCCAGCAGCTTAGGTAAACAGGGGGCTTCACCCCTCCACTTT
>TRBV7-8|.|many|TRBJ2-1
CASSFRDGNMDEQFF
TGTGCCAGCAGCTTCCGGGACGGGAACATGGATGAGCAGTTCTTC
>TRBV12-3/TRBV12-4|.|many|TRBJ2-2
CASSQDRRDTGELFF
TGTGCCAGCAGTCAAGACAGGAGAGACACCGGGGAGCTGTTTTTT
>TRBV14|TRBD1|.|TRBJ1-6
CASSQQKEQGAHGNSPLHF
TGTGCCAGCAGCCAACAGAAAGAACAGGGGGCGCATGGTAATTCACCCCTCCACTTT
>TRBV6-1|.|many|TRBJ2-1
CAIVPEGLTYNEQFF
TGTGCCATCGTCCCCGAGGGGTTAACCTACAATGAGCAGTTCTTC
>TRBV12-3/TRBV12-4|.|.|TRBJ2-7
CASSQKGVSSYEQYF
TGTGCCAGCAGTCAAAAGGGGGTAAGCTCCTACGAGCAGTACTTC
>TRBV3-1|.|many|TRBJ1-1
CASARGQERNTEAFF
TGTGCCAGCGCCCGGGGGCAGGAAAGAAACACTGAAGCTTTCTTT
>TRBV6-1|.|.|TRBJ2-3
CASGKTGSTDTQYF
TGTGCCAGCGGAAAGACCGGGAGCACAGATACGCAGTATTTT
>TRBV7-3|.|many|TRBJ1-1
CASSHPGTEAFF
TGTGCCAGCAGCCACCCGGGCACTGAAGCTTTCTTT
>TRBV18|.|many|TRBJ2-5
CASSPAGKTQYF
TGTGCCAGCTCACCGGCTGGGAAGACCCAGTACTTC
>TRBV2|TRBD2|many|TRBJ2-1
CAWTSGGAIEQFF
TGTGCCTGGACTAGCGGGGGGGCGATTGAGCAGTTCTTC
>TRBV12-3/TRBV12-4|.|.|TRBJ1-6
CASRINREVPPLHF
TGTGCCAGCAGGATAAACAGGGAGGTTCCACCCCTCCACTTT
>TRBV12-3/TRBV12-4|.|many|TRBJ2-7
CASSLFGRAHEQYF
TGTGCCAGCAGTTTGTTTGGCAGGGCCCACGAGCAGTACTTC
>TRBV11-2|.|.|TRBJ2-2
CASSLVGAGATGELFF
TGTGCCAGCAGCTTAGTGGGGGCGGGCGCCACCGGGGAGCTGTTTTTT
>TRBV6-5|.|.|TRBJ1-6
CASSYGQGWNSPLHF
TGTGCCAGCAGTTACGGCCAGGGGTGGAATTCACCCCTCCACTTT
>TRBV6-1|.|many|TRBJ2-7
CASIPLSRPYEQYF
TGTGCCAGCATCCCGCTGAGCCGCCCCTACGAGCAGTACTTC